Sequencing of this T cell receptor (beta chain) was carried out in a study of neurological immune-mediated disorders. Over 180 million TCR-beta sequences, together covering 15-18 subjects, were produced by every individual sequencing run that was carried out. Each CDR3 protein is one row after TCRdb ran MiXCR on the 5' RACE reads. Among about 16,000 distinct CDR3 sequences listed, about a fifth were seen once. This clonotype was seen repeatedly, ten times or more. Sequenced: PBMCs. The receptor comes from a man between 45 and 60 years old in good health.

CDR3 region: CASSSSRGTDTQYF. For the CDR3, the DNA is TGTGCCAGCAGTTCGTCCAGGGGCACAGATACGCAGTATTTT. The chain carries TRBV12-3 or TRBV12-4 and TRBJ2-3, with D tentatively TRBD1 (5 bases). This CDR3 region has 14 residues. V was clipped by 4 bases and J by 1 base, with 9 bases between them.